The clone carrying this T cell receptor beta chain is labeled medium-sized. Its antigen is unknown. The data originate from a study of metastatic and nonmetastatic thyroid tumors. Overall study context: From malignant and benign thyroid patients, repertoires in blood and in tumor or nodule tissue were compared. Findings and limits, study-wide: TCR beta diversity was reportedly significantly higher in malignant thyroid tumors than benign nodules, in blood and tumor.

Germline lookup yields CDR1 LNHDA and CDR2 SQIVND (reference sequence). This CDR3 has 18 amino acids. The V and J ends lost 3 bases and 8 bases respectively, with 28 bases between them. TCRdb re-clonotyped the PCR reads via MiXCR. The top ten clones hold 7.5% to 10% of a sample with roughly 45,000 clones, about 3.3% of them seen once. No treatment of any kind had been given to any patient before thyroid surgery. The chain carries TRBV19 and TRBJ1-1; D remains ambiguous. Specimen: blood. This sequence was found in a female donor with papillary thyroid cancer or a benign thyroid nodule (not recorded which). Some clones in this sample may be carry-over from other donors' samples. The CDR3 sequence is CASSMDPGVSGRRSEAFF. The CDR3, as DNA: TGTGCCAGTAGTATGGATCCCGGAGTATCGGGCAGACGCTCCGAAGCTTTCTTT.